Sequencing of this TCR beta chain was carried out in a study of CD8+ T cells in alopecia areata. Study background: Female C3H/HeJ mice aged roughly 6-10 weeks were given skin from C3H/HeJ graft donors, roughly 6-13 months old, that had spontaneous alopecia.

Remarks on this clone: The antigen is unknown. The gene names given are mouse names. The sequenced fragment ends 4 residues before the CDR3 boundary, so the rest is inferred from the germline J gene.

The germline V gene has CDR1 FNHDT and CDR2 SITEND (reference sequence). There are 12 residues in the CDR3. Trimming took off 6 bases at V and 0 bases at J, with 7 bases between the two ends. Once RNA had been extracted, it was reverse transcribed into cDNA to act as the sequencing template. Repertoires were generated with immunoSEQ multiplex PCR, while TCRdb's copy carries only in-frame clones and drops some. This sample has approximately 280,000 clones, each found more than once. Overall study findings and caveats: Scalp sample data also include resident alphabeta T cells from normal skin. Scalp lesions, especially in alopecia totalis/universalis, had higher clonality than normal scalp. Patients displayed less clarity in TCR sharing than mice, a finding possibly related to HLA.

Cutaneous lymph nodes were pooled and cells sorted by CD4, CD8alpha, NKG2D, NKG2ACE and more. Sequenced: CD4+ T cells sorted from a lymph node. The receptor was isolated from a C3H/HeJ mouse with alopecia areata. The mouse line has the MHC haplotype H2-k. The chain carries TRBV19 and TRBJ2-7; maybe TRBD1 (6 bases). CDR3 amino acids: CASTQGSYEQYF. The CDR3 bases that were read are TGTGCCAGCACACAGGGCTCCTAT.